A single sample gave rise to the 29 T cell receptor beta chains below, sequenced in a study of radiation and T cells in renal cell carcinoma. TCRdb's copy holds only in-frame clones and misses some; the assay was immunoSEQ multiplex PCR. This repertoire shows some 130,000 clones, about 81% found once; its top ten account for 1.9%. Time point specified: blood 2 weeks post-SBRT. The treatment was: 15 Gy SBRT to primary tumor, nephrectomy 4 weeks later. This specimen consisted of blood, obtained from a patient whose treatment included radiotherapy and nephrectomy. These receptors were taken from an older woman with renal cell carcinoma.

Ten or more counts support this clone. This sample also contains other DNA sequences that code for the same CDR3. This chain joins TRBV2 and TRBJ1-1; the D gene is possibly TRBD1 (5 bases). The CDR3 consists of 13 residues. V was trimmed by 4 bases and J by 4 bases, leaving 10 bases between them. Germline V gene lookup returns CDR1 SNHLY and CDR2 FYNNEI. In DNA form, the CDR3 reads TGTGCCAGCAGTGTGGGGGGAAGCACTGAAGCTTTCTTT. It codes for CASSVGGSTEAFF.

The chain carries TRBV19 and TRBJ1-1, with 10 positions matching TRBD1. This CDR3 contains 14 residues. J was trimmed by 8 bases and V by 3 bases; bases with no gene match: 6. The germline V gene has CDR1 LNHDA and CDR2 SQIVND (reference sequence). The CDR3 DNA is TGTGCCAGTAGTATGGGACAGGGGTTTACCGAAGCTTTCTTT. Protein sequence: CASSMGQGFTEAFF.

The rearrangement uses TRBV6-1 and TRBJ1-5; perhaps TRBD1 as D (5 bases). CDR3 size: 14 residues. Germline V gene data show CDR1 as MNHNS and CDR2 as SASEGT. The ends were cut back, 1 base at V and 2 bases at J, with 6 bases in the middle. CDR3 sequence reads: CASSEVGGNQPQHF. The CDR3 nucleotides are TGTGCCAGCAGTGAAGTAGGGGGCAATCAGCCCCAGCATTTT.

The J gene is TRBJ1-5, the V gene TRBV4-1, with D possibly TRBD1 on 6 matching bases. Between the trimmed V and J ends, which lost 0 bases and 4 bases, there was a span of 13 bases. Germline V gives CDR1 MGHRA, CDR2 YSYEKL. The CDR3 is 16 residues long. CDR3 protein: CASSQDGTGWNQPQHF. As DNA, the CDR3 is TGCGCCAGCAGCCAAGATGGTACAGGGTGGAATCAGCCCCAGCATTTT.

The chain uses TRBV7-9 and TRBJ1-2; D gene ambiguous. The CDR3 extends over 13 amino acids. Germline V CDR1 and CDR2: SEHNR, FQNEAQ (reference sequence). V gave up 5 bases and J gave up 4 bases, with 11 bases separating them. CDR3 DNA: TGTGCCAGCAGCCCGGACCTTCCCTATGGCTACACCTTC. Its translation is CASSPDLPYGYTF.

This clone was seen only a few times. The genes are TRBV19 and TRBJ2-2; 10 bases line up with TRBD1. The germline V gene has CDR1 LNHDA and CDR2 SQIVND (reference sequence). J lost 7 bases, V lost 4 bases, and 9 bases had no gene match. The CDR3 spans 16 residues. This chain's CDR3 is CASSRSGTGVYGELFF. DNA for the CDR3: TGTGCCAGTAGTAGATCCGGGACAGGGGTTTACGGGGAGCTGTTTTTT.

This chain connects TRBV5-1 to TRBJ2-4, with D possibly called TRBD1 or TRBD2 (5 bases each). Trimming took 0 bases from V and 8 from J, leaving 12 bases between them. The CDR3 totals 14 residues. Germline V gives CDR1 SGHRS, CDR2 YFSETQ. CDR3 loop: CASSLGGFKDIQYF. In DNA, the CDR3 is TGCGCCAGCAGCTTGGGGGGGTTTAAGGACATTCAGTACTTC.

Notes on this clone: Other DNA sequences in this sample translate to the same CDR3. The chain is built from TRBV9 and TRBJ1-1; the D is unclear. Trimming shortened V by 0 bases and J by 1 base, and 7 bases separated the two germline ends. Germline V gene lookup returns CDR1 SGDLS and CDR2 YYNGEE. The CDR3 sequence is 14 residues long. The CDR3 DNA reads TGTGCCAGCAGCGTAGGGGCAGGGAACACTGAAGCTTTCTTT. It yields the protein CASSVGAGNTEAFF. Together with reference TRBV9 and TRBJ1-1, the CDR3 gives the full variable domain: DSGVTQTPKHLITATGQRVTLRCSPRSGDLSVYWYQQSLDQGLQFLIQYYNGEERAKGNILERFSAQQFPDLHSELNLSSLELGDSALYFCASSVGAGNTEAFFGQGTRLTVV.

The CDR3 spells CASSLFFQGGNEKLFF. CDR3 in DNA: TGCGCCAGCAGCTTGTTCTTTCAGGGGGGTAATGAAAAACTGTTTTTT. The chain couples TRBV5-1 to TRBJ1-4; 7 positions agree with TRBD1. V gave up 1 base and J gave up 4 bases; unmatched junction bases: 7. CDR3 length: 16 residues. CDR1 SGHRS and CDR2 YFSETQ come from the germline V gene. Using reference TRBV5-1 and TRBJ1-4 for the parts outside the CDR3, the full variable domain is KAGVTQTPRYLIKTRGQQVTLSCSPISGHRSVSWYQQTPGQGLQFLFEYFSETQRNKGNFPGRFSGRQFSNSRSEMNVSTLELGDSALYLCASSLFFQGGNEKLFFGSGTQLSVL.

The rearrangement uses TRBV7-6 and TRBJ1-1; 11 nucleotides align to TRBD1. Germline assignment: CDR1 SGHVS and CDR2 FNYEAQ. The length of the CDR3 is 16 residues. The V gene end was trimmed by 3 bases and the J gene end by 4 bases; junction bases not matched to a gene: 7. The CDR3, as DNA: TGTGCCAGCAGCTTTGGGACAGGGGGAAGTTTCACTGAAGCTTTCTTT. It specifies CASSFGTGGSFTEAFF.

This chain uses TRBV4-2 with TRBJ2-6, with D unresolved. The CDR3 loop spans 14 amino acids. Looked up from germline, CDR1 is LGHNA and CDR2 is YNFKEQ. V shed 0 bases and J shed 7 bases, with 7 bases lying between them. CDR3 sequence reads: CASSQDRAANVLTF. In nucleotides, the CDR3 is TGTGCCAGCAGCCAAGATAGGGCAGCCAACGTCCTGACTTTC.

V gene TRBV7-6 combines with J gene TRBJ1-3; 9 positions agree with TRBD1. J was trimmed by 4 bases and V by 5 bases; bases with no gene match: 6. This CDR3 spans 15 amino acids. From germline, CDR1 is SGHVS and CDR2 FNYEAQ. This CDR3 is CASSLGQGKGNTIYF. The CDR3 coding sequence is TGTGCCAGCAGCCTCGGACAGGGGAAGGGAAACACCATATATTTT.

By share, this clone ranks as medium-sized (0.01 to 0.1%). The genes are TRBV19 and TRBJ2-5; 7 nucleotides line up with TRBD1. The CDR3 length is 15 residues. V was clipped by 1 base and J by 3 bases; unmatched bases: 5. CDR1 is LNHDA, CDR2 SQIVND, per germline (reference sequence). The CDR3 loop is CASSIGSQGEETQYF. The CDR3 nucleotides are TGTGCCAGTAGTATAGGTTCGCAGGGGGAAGAGACCCAGTACTTC.

This sequence joins TRBV9 and TRBJ2-7, with D perhaps TRBD1 or TRBD2 (5 bases each). This CDR3 has 14 amino acids. Germline V gene lookup returns CDR1 SGDLS and CDR2 YYNGEE. Trimming left V 7 bases short and J 2 bases short, with 16 bases between. The CDR3 DNA reads as TGTGCCAGCGGACCCCGGGACGGGACCTACGAGCAGTACTTC. It is translated as CASGPRDGTYEQYF.

This sequence joins TRBV11-3 and TRBJ2-3; no reliable D call. Germline V gene sequence: CDR1 SGHNT, CDR2 YENEEA. Trimming removed 4 bases at V and 2 bases at J, with 10 bases between. The CDR3 length is 14 residues. The CDR3 nucleotides are TGTGCCAGCAGCTCCCGAGCGAACACAGATACGCAGTATTTT. It encodes CASSSRANTDTQYF.

This rearrangement joins TRBV19 to TRBJ2-2; D is ambiguous. The germline gives CDR1 LNHDA, CDR2 SQIVND (reference sequence). Trimming removed 3 bases from V and 5 bases from J, with 13 bases in between. This CDR3 region has 15 residues. The CDR3 protein is CASSIPKFSTGELFF. The CDR3, as DNA: TGTGCCAGTAGTATCCCCAAATTCTCAACCGGGGAGCTGTTTTTT.

This chain uses TRBV28 with TRBJ2-6; 7 nucleotides line up with TRBD1. The V segment lost 8 bases and the J segment 3 bases; nucleotides outside the gene matches: 7. This CDR3 is built from 15 residues. Germline V gene sequence: CDR1 MDHEN, CDR2 SYDVKM. CDR3 sequence: CASSQGRSGANVLTF. In nucleotides, the CDR3 is TGTGCCAGCTCACAGGGGCGTAGTGGGGCCAACGTCCTGACTTTC.

The rearrangement joins TRBV28 to TRBJ2-7, with TRBD2 as a possible D gene (5 bases). Trimming pared 5 bases from V and 3 bases from J, leaving 17 bases between. CDR1 is MDHEN and CDR2 is SYDVKM in the germline V gene. The CDR3 extends over 15 amino acids. The CDR3 bases are TGTGCCAGCAGTGCCATTCCACTAGGTAACTACGAGCAGTACTTC. Its protein product is CASSAIPLGNYEQYF.

This chain links TRBV5-1 with TRBJ2-3, with a tentative D call TRBD2 (5 bases). The CDR3 spans 13 residues. The V gene lost 3 bases and the J gene lost 10 bases, with 15 bases spanning the gap. Germline assignment: CDR1 SGHRS and CDR2 YFSETQ. CDR3 DNA sequence: TGCGCCAGCAGCTCGGACTCCCCCCTCTCGCAGTATTTT. This gives the protein CASSSDSPLSQYF.

This sequence joins TRBV29-1 and TRBJ1-1; TRBD1 agrees at 9 bases. This CDR3 comprises 13 residues. The germline CDR1 and CDR2 sequences are SQVTM and ANQGSEA. V shed 7 bases and J 3 bases; nucleotides not matched to a gene: 6. CDR3 sequence reads: CSAVDRGDTEAFF. CDR3 coding DNA: TGCAGCGCCGTGGACAGGGGCGACACTGAAGCTTTCTTT. Together with reference TRBV29-1 and TRBJ1-1, the CDR3 gives the full variable domain: SAVISQKPSRDICQRGTSLTIQCQVDSQVTMMFWYRQQPGQSLTLIATANQGSEATYESGFVIDKFPISRPNLTFSTLTVSNMSPEDSSIYLCSAVDRGDTEAFFGQGTRLTVV.

The chain is built from TRBV5-1 and TRBJ2-5; tentative D call: TRBD2 (5 bases). V was trimmed by 0 bases and J by 4 bases, leaving 13 bases between them. This CDR3 is built from 15 residues. Germline V gives CDR1 SGHRS, CDR2 YFSETQ. Written as DNA, the CDR3 is TGCGCCAGCAGCTTGGCGGGGATCAGAACAGAGACCCAGTACTTC. Translation gives CASSLAGIRTETQYF.

CDR3 amino acids: CASSDIEQGLAEAFF. As DNA, the CDR3 is TGTGCCAGCAGTGATATCGAACAGGGGCTGGCTGAAGCTTTCTTT. J is TRBJ1-1 and V is TRBV2; 7 positions agree with TRBD1. The trim removed 3 bases at V and 6 bases at J, leaving 10 bases unmatched. CDR1 and CDR2 from the germline V gene are SNHLY and FYNNEI. The CDR3 extends over 15 amino acids.

The genes are TRBV19 and TRBJ2-1; 8 bases match TRBD2. J was trimmed by 6 bases and V by 4 bases; bases with no gene match: 8. This CDR3 is built from 15 residues. In germline, CDR1 is LNHDA, CDR2 SQIVND (reference sequence). DNA of the CDR3: TGTGCCAGTAGTAATCAAGCGGGAGAAATCAATGAGCAGTTCTTC. This translates into CASSNQAGEINEQFF. The full variable domain, with the rest looked up from reference TRBV19 and TRBJ2-1, is DGGITQSPKYLFRKEGQNVTLSCEQNLNHDAMYWYRQDPGQGLRLIYYSQIVNDFQKGDIAEGYSVSREKKESFPLTVTSAQKNPTAFYLCASSNQAGEINEQFFGPGTRLTVL.

V and J are TRBV9 and TRBJ1-5, with 10 positions matching TRBD1. The CDR3 loop spans 15 amino acids. With V trimmed by 4 bases and J by 6 bases, 7 bases remained unmatched. Germline CDR1 SGDLS, CDR2 YYNGEE. This CDR3 reads CASSPGTGAGQPQHF. Here the CDR3 DNA reads TGTGCCAGCAGCCCGGGGACAGGGGCTGGTCAGCCCCAGCATTTT.

The chain links TRBV19 to TRBJ1-6; possible D gene TRBD1, 6 bases. Trimming removed 9 bases from V and 4 bases from J, with 13 bases in between. There are 14 residues in the CDR3. From germline, CDR1 is LNHDA and CDR2 SQIVND (reference sequence). CDR3 loop: CASQRDTYNSPLHF. For the CDR3, the DNA is TGTGCCAGCCAACGGGACACTTATAATTCACCCCTCCACTTT.

This rearrangement joins TRBV27 to TRBJ2-7; 9 nucleotides match TRBD1. The CDR3 is made up of 15 amino acids. CDR1 and CDR2 (germline): MNHEY, SMNVEV (reference sequence). Trimming took 2 bases from V and 2 from J; bases not matched to a gene: 4. Here the CDR3 reads CASSLLTGGPYEQYF. CDR3 nucleotide sequence: TGTGCCAGCAGTTTACTCACAGGGGGCCCCTACGAGCAGTACTTC.

The chain carries TRBV10-3 and TRBJ1-5; 9 bases fit TRBD1. With 0 bases clipped from V and 7 bases from J, the junction kept 4 bases outside the gene matches. Germline V gene lookup returns CDR1 ENHRY and CDR2 SYGVKD. This CDR3 has 15 residues. CDR3 sequence: CAISESIGQGQPQHF. The CDR3 DNA reads TGTGCCATCAGTGAGTCGATAGGACAGGGGCAGCCCCAGCATTTT.

V and J are TRBV9 and TRBJ2-3; D might be TRBD1 (6 bases). The V gene lost 1 base and the J gene lost 0 bases, with 9 bases spanning the gap. CDR3 length: 15 amino acids. Germline values: CDR1 SGDLS, CDR2 YYNGEE. CDR3 sequence reads: CASSVRQGSTDTQYF. DNA for the CDR3: TGTGCCAGCAGCGTAAGGCAGGGGAGCACAGATACGCAGTATTTT.

The chain joins TRBV5-6 to TRBJ2-7; D ambiguous. Trimming cost V 4 bases and J 4 bases, with 12 bases left between them. CDR3 length equals 13 residues. Germline values: CDR1 SGHDT, CDR2 YYEEEE. Here the CDR3 DNA reads TGTGCCAGCAGCACGCCAGACAAATACGAGCAGTACTTC. This encodes CASSTPDKYEQYF.